A single sample is the source of the 2 T cell receptor beta chains below, sequenced in a study of technical replicates of blood from a handful of donors. Data came from immunoSEQ multiplex PCR; TCRdb stores just in-frame clones and leaves some out. The repertoire has tens of thousands of clones, 88% of them found once; the top ten carry approximately 4.5%. Sequenced sample: PBMCs. The receptors shown here come from a human donor in good health. Some clones in this sample may be carry-over from other donors' samples.

The V and J genes are TRBV2 and TRBJ2-5; 10 bases are a match to TRBD1. TRBJ2-7 matches the DNA end more closely, so the J call is doubtful. Germline V CDR1 and CDR2: SNHLY, FYNNEI. The CDR3 is 13 amino acids. CDR3 in amino acids: CASVRDRGYEQYF. CDR3 DNA sequence: TGTGCCAGCGTCCGGGACAGGGGCTACGAGCAGTACTTC.

The rearrangement uses TRBV5-5 and TRBJ2-3; 8 nucleotides match TRBD1. With V trimmed by 3 bases and J by 5 bases, 5 bases remained unmatched. Germline values: CDR1 SGHKS, CDR2 YYEKEE (reference sequence). This CDR3 contains 14 residues. In DNA, the CDR3 is TGTGCCAGCAGCTCCGACAGGGGTGGAGATACGCAGTATTTT. This sequence encodes CASSSDRGGDTQYF.